One sample yielded the 25 T cell receptor beta chains listed below, sequenced in a study of T-cell reconstitution after alpha-beta-depleted transplantation in children (dated by TCRdb to the mid-2010s). This specimen's treatment or condition label, interpreted: allogeneic hematopoietic cell transplantation with graft depleted of TCRalphabeta T cells and CD19 B cells. To prepare the library, PCR was applied. The reads were generated on an Illumina HiSeq 2500. TCR library preparation used molecular barcoding, with unique molecular identifiers applied to normalize quantification of the TCRbeta repertoire. TCRdb trimmed the raw reads at Q25, called clones with MiXCR and kept productive beta chains. Rows matching on CDR3 protein sequence are summarized as one entry with the most common DNA and genes. Across this sample there are hundreds of thousands of distinct CDR3 sequences, with approximately 12% seen only once. In total, the top ten clones hold roughly 2.3% of the sample.

Source: PBMCs, mostly from graft donor cells, taken 360 days after TCRalphabeta/CD19-depleted stem cell transplant. The source is a male patient younger than 18 who had a stem cell transplant for acute myeloid leukemia, so the T cells may come from the graft donor.

The chain joins TRBV20-1 to TRBJ2-7; TRBD1 aligns across 7 bases. Germline V gives CDR1 DFQATT, CDR2 SNEGSKA (reference sequence). Losses at the gene ends were 5 bases for V and 6 bases for J; bases not matched to a gene: 10. The CDR3 runs to 13 residues. In DNA form, the CDR3 reads TGCAGTGCTGTAGCGACAGGGTACGGCGAGCAGTACTTC. Translation: CSAVATGYGEQYF.

This chain links TRBV4-2 with TRBJ1-3; unclear D gene. The CDR3 length is 16 residues. V was clipped by 0 bases and J by 2 bases, with 11 bases between them. Germline CDR1 reads LGHNA; CDR2 reads YNFKEQ. The CDR3 spells CASSQDNIIAGNTIYF. DNA of the CDR3: TGTGCCAGCAGCCAAGATAACATCATCGCTGGAAACACCATATATTTT.

This chain uses TRBV21-1 with TRBJ2-7. TRBV21-1 is an annotated pseudogene. CDR3 length equals 15 residues. This CDR3 reads CASSKLRPDLYEQYF. Written as DNA, the CDR3 is TGTGCCAGCAGCAAACTTCGACCAGACCTCTACGAGCAGTACTTC.

This clonotype showed up just a few times. The chain links TRBV30 to TRBJ2-5; TRBD1 or TRBD2 may be the D gene (5 bases each). Germline CDR1 and CDR2: GTSNPN and SVGIG (reference sequence). The CDR3 loop spans 14 amino acids. V gave up 2 bases and J gave up 1 base, with 11 bases separating them. CDR3 sequence reads: CAWSTGQPQETQYF. The CDR3 region has the DNA TGTGCCTGGAGTACGGGGCAGCCCCAAGAGACCCAGTACTTC.

This clonotype was observed a handful of times. The chain carries TRBV19 and TRBJ2-7; 8 bases fit TRBD2. Germline lookup yields CDR1 LNHDA and CDR2 SQIVND (reference sequence). The CDR3 consists of 15 residues. The V segment lost 10 bases and the J segment 4 bases; nucleotides outside the gene matches: 15. The CDR3 reads CATTVGKREFYEQYF. The CDR3 coding sequence is TGTGCCACCACAGTGGGGAAGCGGGAGTTTTACGAGCAGTACTTC.

The chain is built from TRBV5-1 and TRBJ2-5; 11 nucleotides align to TRBD1. V was pared by 3 bases and J by 5 bases, with 6 bases of the junction left unmatched. Germline-derived CDR1 and CDR2 are SGHRS and YFSETQ. The CDR3 runs to 15 residues. The DNA of the CDR3 is TGCGCCAGCAGCTGGACAGGGGGCAGGAGTGAGACCCAGTACTTC. Encoded protein: CASSWTGGRSETQYF. Full variable domain (outside the CDR3, taken from reference TRBV5-1 and TRBJ2-5): KAGVTQTPRYLIKTRGQQVTLSCSPISGHRSVSWYQQTPGQGLQFLFEYFSETQRNKGNFPGRFSGRQFSNSRSEMNVSTLELGDSALYLCASSWTGGRSETQYFGPGTRLLVL.

This clonotype has a count of ten or more. The V call is TRBV12-3 or TRBV12-4, the J call TRBJ1-1, with D unresolved. Trimming removed 1 base at V and 0 bases at J, with 6 bases between. The CDR3 totals 14 residues. The CDR3 reads CASSLGEMNTEAFF. The CDR3 DNA is TGTGCCAGCAGTTTAGGGGAAATGAACACTGAAGCTTTCTTT.

Regarding this clonotype: A read error may account for a junction end that differs from germline. The J gene is TRBJ2-5, the V gene TRBV12-3 or TRBV12-4; 8 bases line up with TRBD2. The CDR3 spans 15 residues. The CDR3 sequence is CASSPPSGSQGTQYF. The CDR3 nucleotides are TGTGCCAGCAGTCCACCTAGCGGGTCCCAAGGGACCCAGTACTTC.

This clonotype occurred a few times. The gene calls are TRBV27 and TRBJ2-3, with a tentative D call TRBD2 (7 bases). Trimming took 6 bases from V and 2 from J, leaving 12 bases between them. Germline lookup yields CDR1 MNHEY and CDR2 SMNVEV (reference sequence). This CDR3 contains 14 residues. The CDR3 coding sequence is TGTGCCAGCAGCTGGGGGGGGCCCACAGATACGCAGTATTTT. Protein sequence: CASSWGGPTDTQYF.

The CDR3 here is CASSPLTREQFF. For the CDR3, the DNA is TGTGCCAGCAGTCCCCTGACGAGGGAGCAGTTCTTC. This chain links TRBV28 with TRBJ2-1; D is ambiguous. CDR1 is MDHEN and CDR2 is SYDVKM in the germline V gene. The CDR3 is 12 residues long. Trimming removed 5 bases at V and 10 bases at J, with 12 bases between.

This clonotype was observed a few times. The rearrangement links TRBV7-9 to TRBJ2-2; tentatively, D is TRBD1 or TRBD2 (5 bases each). The ends were cut back, 11 bases at V and 7 bases at J, with 20 bases in the middle. Per the germline V gene, CDR1 is SEHNR and CDR2 is FQNEAQ (reference sequence). The CDR3 totals 14 residues. The CDR3 DNA sequence: TGTGCCCACCGGGAAGGGGAGACGAACGGGGAGCTGTTTTTT. Its protein product is CAHREGETNGELFF.

In this sample, this clonotype turned up a few times. The chain uses TRBV29-1 and TRBJ2-5, with D possibly TRBD2 on 6 matching bases. This CDR3 has 11 residues. Trimming took 7 bases from V and 2 from J, leaving 8 bases between them. Germline CDR1 reads SQVTM; CDR2 reads ANQGSEA. CDR3 sequence reads: CSGGEQETQYF. The CDR3 nucleotides read TGCAGCGGGGGGGAACAAGAGACCCAGTACTTC.

The chain uses TRBV7-8 and TRBJ2-2; D possibly uses TRBD1 or TRBD2 (6 bases each). The V gene's germline CDR1 is SGHVS and CDR2 FQNEAQ. Trimming pared 1 base from V and 3 bases from J, leaving 9 bases between. CDR3 length equals 15 residues. The CDR3 is CASSLVGGYTGELFF. CDR3 nucleotide sequence: TGTGCCAGCAGCTTAGTCGGGGGCTACACCGGGGAGCTGTTTTTT.

V and J are TRBV3-1 and TRBJ1-2; 8 bases are a match to TRBD1. Trimming cost V 0 bases and J 3 bases; bases outside gene matches: 12. This CDR3 is built from 18 residues. The germline CDR1 and CDR2 sequences are LGHDT and YNNKEL (reference sequence). CDR3 region: CASSQEVGRGPEDYGYTF. The CDR3 DNA reads as TGTGCCAGCAGCCAAGAAGTAGGCAGGGGGCCGGAGGACTATGGCTACACCTTC.

This clonotype occurred many times. The chain uses TRBV5-5 and TRBJ2-3; TRBD2 matches at 9 bases. The germline V gene encodes CDR1 SGHKS and CDR2 YYEKEE (reference sequence). After removal of 2 bases from V and 10 bases from J, the junction contained 11 bases not matched to a gene. CDR3 size: 15 residues. The CDR3 protein is CASSFQREVLMSQYF. In DNA, the CDR3 is TGTGCCAGCAGCTTCCAGCGGGAGGTCCTTATGTCGCAGTATTTT.

The chain has TRBV28 and TRBJ1-5, with unresolved D. This CDR3 contains 13 residues. Trimming stripped 2 bases from V and 5 bases from J, with 7 bases between. CDR1 is MDHEN and CDR2 is SYDVKM in the germline V gene. The CDR3 DNA is TGTGCCAGCAGTTTAACTCTAGATCAGCCCCAGCATTTT. Its translation is CASSLTLDQPQHF.

To note about this clonotype: Sequence at one end of the junction differs from germline and may be a read error. The chain employs TRBV12-5 and TRBJ2-3, with D possibly being TRBD1 (6 bases). From germline, CDR1 is LGHNT and CDR2 FRNRAP. The CDR3 is 12 residues long. The DNA for the CDR3 is TGTGCTAGTGGTTTGCTCGCAGGGGCCAAGAATTTT. Residues: CASGLLAGAKNF.

This clonotype was seen a handful of times. The V and J genes are TRBV18 and TRBJ2-2; no reliable D call. Trimming left V 2 bases short and J 0 bases short, with 10 bases between. The CDR3 is 16 amino acids. The germline CDR1 and CDR2 sequences are KGHSH and LQKENI. The CDR3 loop is CASSPISFSNTGELFF. CDR3 DNA sequence: TGTGCCAGCTCACCAATCAGCTTCTCGAACACCGGGGAGCTGTTTTTT.

The chain combines TRBV12-3 or TRBV12-4 with TRBJ2-2; 7 nucleotides match TRBD1. The junction had 11 bases not matched to a gene; V was cut back by 7 bases and J by 9 bases. This CDR3 spans 14 amino acids. The CDR3 loop reads CASTRDSYGRELFF. CDR3 nucleotides: TGTGCCAGCACCAGGGACAGCTACGGGAGGGAGCTGTTTTTT.

This clonotype was found a few times. The chain has TRBV7-2 and TRBJ2-5; 7 positions match TRBD2. There are 14 residues in the CDR3. The V gene's germline CDR1 is SGHTA and CDR2 FQGNSA. V lost 5 bases to trimming and J lost 12 bases; unmatched junction nucleotides: 15. The CDR3 nucleotides are TGTGCCAGCAGCGGAGCCCTTGGGGGGGGGTCGGAGTACTTC. Translating gives CASSGALGGGSEYF.

The rearrangement joins TRBV7-8 to TRBJ1-1; perhaps TRBD1 as D (5 bases). The CDR3 loop spans 15 amino acids. CDR1 is SGHVS and CDR2 is FQNEAQ in the germline V gene. The V end lost 5 bases, the J end lost 0 bases, and 13 bases lay between the germline ends. CDR3 protein: CASSPSGGLNTEAFF. CDR3 sequence (DNA): TGTGCCAGCAGCCCGAGTGGGGGATTGAACACTGAAGCTTTCTTT. Full variable domain (rest looked up from reference TRBV7-8 and TRBJ1-1): GAGVSQSPRYKVAKRGQDVALRCDPISGHVSLFWYQQALGQGPEFLTYFQNEAQLDKSGLPSDRFFAERPEGSVSTLKIQRTQQEDSAVYLCASSPSGGLNTEAFFGQGTRLTVV.

This sequence joins TRBV5-1 and TRBJ2-7; tentatively, D is TRBD2 (6 bases). Germline values: CDR1 SGHRS, CDR2 YFSETQ. V lost 0 bases and J 7 bases, leaving 11 bases between the germline ends. The CDR3 sequence is 13 residues long. CDR3 in amino acids: CASSLGPSEEQYF. The CDR3, as DNA: TGCGCCAGCAGCTTGGGGCCTAGCGAGGAGCAGTACTTC.

The chain combines TRBV5-1 with TRBJ2-7; unclear D gene. CDR3 length: 14 amino acids. Germline V gene lookup returns CDR1 SGHRS and CDR2 YFSETQ. Between the trimmed V and J ends, which lost 0 bases and 1 base, there was a span of 8 bases. CDR3 sequence reads: CASSLDGDSYEQYF. The DNA of the CDR3 is TGCGCCAGCAGCTTGGACGGCGATTCCTACGAGCAGTACTTC.

This clonotype was observed a handful of times. This chain links TRBV11-2 with TRBJ2-1, with D tentatively TRBD2 (6 bases). There are 14 residues in the CDR3. Trimming cost V 3 bases and J 8 bases, with 14 bases left between them. In germline, CDR1 is SGHAT, CDR2 FQNNGV. The CDR3 spells CASSLRDFTDEQFF. The CDR3 DNA is TGTGCCAGCAGCTTGAGGGACTTCACCGATGAGCAGTTCTTC.

The rearrangement links TRBV5-5 to TRBJ2-4; D is possibly TRBD1 (6 bases). CDR3 length: 16 residues. Germline-derived CDR1 and CDR2 are SGHKS and YYEKEE (reference sequence). Trimming pared 2 bases from V and 0 bases from J, leaving 12 bases between. CDR3 residues: CASSFDRSLAKNIQYF. CDR3 in DNA: TGTGCCAGCAGCTTTGACAGGAGTCTAGCCAAAAACATTCAGTACTTC.